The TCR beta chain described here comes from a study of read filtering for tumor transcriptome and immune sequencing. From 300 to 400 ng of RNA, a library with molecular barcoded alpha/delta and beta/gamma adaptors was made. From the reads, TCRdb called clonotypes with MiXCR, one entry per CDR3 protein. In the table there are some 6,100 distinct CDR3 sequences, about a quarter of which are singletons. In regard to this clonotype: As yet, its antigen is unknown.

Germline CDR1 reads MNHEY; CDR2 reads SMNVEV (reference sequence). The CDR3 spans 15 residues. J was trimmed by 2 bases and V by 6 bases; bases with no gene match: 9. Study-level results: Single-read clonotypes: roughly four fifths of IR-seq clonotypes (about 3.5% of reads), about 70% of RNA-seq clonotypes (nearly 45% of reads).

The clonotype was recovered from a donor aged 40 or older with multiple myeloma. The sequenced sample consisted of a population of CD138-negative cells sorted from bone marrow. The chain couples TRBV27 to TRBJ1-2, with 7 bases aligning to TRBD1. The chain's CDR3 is CASRSYRGTNYGYTF. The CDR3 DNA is TGTGCCAGCAGATCATACAGGGGCACAAACTATGGCTACACCTTC.